One sample yielded the 5 T cell receptor beta chains listed below, sequenced in a study of low-dose radiotherapy and immunotherapy resistance in tumors. cDNA synthesis used a TRAV/TRBV-specific primer set for both chains. For amplifying TCRs, the PCR ran for approximately 21 cycles with Phusion, which was used together with a constant-region primer and the adapter on the V primers. A single record per CDR3 protein comes from TCRdb applying MiXCR to the reads. Here the sample spans about 82,000 distinct CDR3 sequences, around 18% being singletons. The time point denotes: before trial treatment. The input for sequencing was PBMCs, taken before treatment. Every receptor here comes from a male donor with prostate cancer.

This clonotype came up many times. This chain connects TRBV19 to TRBJ2-1; 7 bases match TRBD1. V lost 3 bases, J lost 7 bases, and 9 bases stayed unmatched. CDR3 length equals 15 residues. Germline V lookup: CDR1 LNHDA, CDR2 SQIVND (reference sequence). The DNA for the CDR3 is TGTGCCAGTAGTATCGGGTGGGACAGATCAAATGAGCAGTTCTTC. Translating gives CASSIGWDRSNEQFF. Full variable domain (outside the CDR3, taken from reference TRBV19 and TRBJ2-1): DGGITQSPKYLFRKEGQNVTLSCEQNLNHDAMYWYRQDPGQGLRLIYYSQIVNDFQKGDIAEGYSVSREKKESFPLTVTSAQKNPTAFYLCASSIGWDRSNEQFFGPGTRLTVL.

This clonotype was picked up many times. The rearrangement uses TRBV19 and TRBJ2-7, with D perhaps assigned TRBD1 or TRBD2 (5 bases each). CDR3 size: 14 residues. V was cut by 3 bases and J by 0 bases, with 9 bases left in between. CDR1 is LNHDA, CDR2 SQIVND, per germline (reference sequence). CDR3 nucleotide sequence: TGTGCCAGTAGTATGGGGACGGACTCCTACGAGCAGTACTTC. Protein product: CASSMGTDSYEQYF.

The V gene is TRBV28, the J gene TRBJ2-3, with D hard to call. Germline CDR1 reads MDHEN; CDR2 reads SYDVKM. This CDR3 comprises 11 residues. Trimming shortened V by 3 bases and J by 6 bases, and 4 bases separated the two germline ends. The CDR3 DNA reads TGTGCCAGCAGTTTTAGCGATACGCAGTATTTT. Translation: CASSFSDTQYF.

The chain links TRBV20-1 to TRBJ2-1; 10 nucleotides match TRBD2. Per the germline V gene, CDR1 is DFQATT and CDR2 is SNEGSKA (reference sequence). CDR3 size: 14 residues. Germline trimming cut 3 bases from V and 3 bases from J; bases unmatched to any gene: 2. This CDR3 is CSASLAGDYNEQFF. DNA of the CDR3: TGCAGTGCTAGCCTAGCGGGGGACTACAATGAGCAGTTCTTC.

This clonotype was recorded at least ten times. This sequence joins TRBV6-4 and TRBJ1-2, with D possibly matching TRBD1 (6 bases). The length of the CDR3 is 13 residues. CDR1 is MRHNA and CDR2 is SNTAGT in the germline V gene. Trimming removed 8 bases from V and 4 bases from J, with 14 bases in between. The CDR3 protein is CASRDTETYGYTF. In DNA, the CDR3 is TGTGCCAGCCGGGACACCGAGACCTATGGCTACACCTTC.